This T cell receptor (beta chain) was captured by sequencing in a study of blood T cell repertoires in COVID-19. Across the study: Both acute and convalescent COVID-19 samples were obtained from the United States, Italy and Spain. PBMCs, B-cell-depleted T cells, or T cells provided the cDNA or gDNA that made up the material.

In the authors' workflow: Reference gene primer amplification gave estimated nucleated cell counts. Using immunoSEQ multiplex PCR, the repertoire was profiled, and TCRdb retains in-frame clones only, with some absent. V and J calls and clone size are copied from that table; D and trimming were computed from the DNA. The data hold approximately 230,000 clones, with about 80% observed a single time. V lost 6 bases, J lost 0 bases, and 4 bases stayed unmatched. The CDR3 is made up of 15 amino acids. Germline V gene sequence: CDR1 MNHEY, CDR2 SVGAGI. This sequence joins TRBV6-5 and TRBJ2-1; 8 bases are a match to TRBD1. Sequencing input: peripheral blood. The clonotype comes from an elderly man with acute or convalescent COVID-19. The CDR3 DNA is TGTGCCAGCAGCTCAGACAGGGGCTCCTACAATGAGCAGTTCTTC. Protein sequence: CASSSDRGSYNEQFF.